This record looks at one T cell receptor (beta chain) sequence and its context. What it recognizes is unknown. The sample belongs to a study of cytomegalovirus exposure and HLA in healthy donors. V lost 3 bases, J lost 0 bases, and 12 bases lay in between. The germline V gene has CDR1 MDHEN and CDR2 SYDVKM. This CDR3 is built from 15 residues. Researchers ran the PCR with 60 Vbeta and 13 Jbeta primers. Sequencing used immunoSEQ multiplex PCR; TCRdb keeps in-frame clones, though not all of them. Among roughly 130,000 clones listed, approximately 84% were seen once. Whole-study findings and limits: The Asian-associated ancestry cluster reportedly had fewer N-insertions than the 666-donor mean in a later analysis.

Sequencing was carried out using PBMCs. The receptor was derived from a woman between 35 and 50 years old in good health and CMV-seronegative. The chain joins TRBV28 to TRBJ2-7, with D possibly matching TRBD2 (6 bases). The CDR3 spells CASSLEVAVSYEQYF. The CDR3 bases are TGTGCCAGCAGTTTGGAGGTAGCGGTCTCCTACGAGCAGTACTTC.